The T cell receptor beta chain under discussion was sequenced for a study of blood T cell repertoires in COVID-19. As originally analysed: From reference gene primer amplification, estimates of nucleated cell counts were derived. Profiled with immunoSEQ multiplex PCR; TCRdb holds only in-frame clones, not every one. V and J calls plus clone size are reproduced from that table; the DNA served to infer D and trimming. The sample shows more than 95,000 clones, approximately 86% of them seen only once. Trimming at V came to 8 bases and at J to 3 bases, leaving 7 bases not matched to a gene. The CDR3 extends over 13 amino acids. Germline V gene lookup returns CDR1 LGHDT and CDR2 YNNKEL (reference sequence).

Sequencing was carried out using peripheral blood. The receptor comes from a human donor in a cohort sampled during active COVID-19. This chain links TRBV3-1 (or the pseudogene TRBV3-2) with TRBJ2-7, with 7 nucleotides matching TRBD1. CDR3 sequence: CASGPAGGYEQYF. CDR3 sequence (DNA): TGTGCCAGCGGGCCCGCAGGGGGCTACGAGCAGTACTTC.